These 17 T cell receptor beta chains were all obtained from the same sample, sequenced in a study of shared clonotypes between healthy human individuals. Sequenced by immunoSEQ multiplex PCR; TCRdb stores in-frame clones only, minus some. The profile shows almost 700,000 clones, around 92% of them singletons. Naive CD8 cells comprised CD45RO-negative, CCR7-positively selected cells, excluding terminally differentiated effector memory CD45RA+ cells. The sample comprised naive CD8+ T cells sorted from blood. These receptors were taken from a man under 40 in good health.

The chain has TRBV10-2 and TRBJ2-2, with D unresolved. Looked up from germline, CDR1 is WSHSY and CDR2 is SAAADI. The V end was cut by 1 base, the J end by 7 bases, with 7 bases between. There are 13 residues in the CDR3. CDR3 sequence (DNA): TGCGCCAGCAGTGAGTTAGGCCGCGGGGAGCTGTTTTTT. Translation: CASSELGRGELFF.

The chain carries TRBV4-3 and TRBJ2-1, with TRBD2 matching 9 bases. Per germline, CDR1 LGHNA and CDR2 YSLEER. The CDR3 loop spans 17 amino acids. V lost 4 bases and J lost 3; bases outside the gene matches: 10. The chain's CDR3 is CASSPRLGTSSYNEQFF. CDR3 DNA sequence: TGCGCCAGCAGCCCCCGACTGGGGACTAGCAGCTACAATGAGCAGTTCTTC.

The V gene is TRBV6-1, the J gene TRBJ2-2, with TRBD2 as a possible D gene (6 bases). Trimming pared 4 bases from V and 4 bases from J, leaving 10 bases between. Germline CDR1 reads MNHNS; CDR2 reads SASEGT. This CDR3 spans 14 amino acids. The CDR3 coding sequence is TGTGCCAGCAGTGGGGACTCGAGCACCGGGGAGCTGTTTTTT. Protein sequence: CASSGDSSTGELFF.

The chain is built from TRBV27 and TRBJ2-2; D might be TRBD2 (5 bases). This CDR3 is built from 15 residues. Germline V lookup: CDR1 MNHEY, CDR2 SMNVEV (reference sequence). V lost 3 bases to trimming and J lost 1 base, with 9 bases between them. DNA for the CDR3: TGTGCCAGCAGTTTTGGACTGGTGAACACCGGGGAGCTGTTTTTT. It translates to CASSFGLVNTGELFF.

The rearrangement uses TRBV30 and TRBJ1-1; no firm D call. The CDR3 runs to 13 residues. The V gene's germline CDR1 is GTSNPN and CDR2 SVGIG (reference sequence). Trimming stripped 7 bases from V and 0 bases from J, with 12 bases between. CDR3: CAYSSTVNTEAFF. In DNA, the CDR3 is TGTGCCTATTCCTCGACGGTGAACACTGAAGCTTTCTTT.

V usage is TRBV27 and J usage is TRBJ2-2; D is ambiguous. The CDR3 is 14 amino acids. The V end was cut by 8 bases, the J end by 7 bases, with 17 bases between. Germline V lookup: CDR1 MNHEY, CDR2 SMNVEV (reference sequence). The CDR3 nucleotides are TGTGCCAGCTGCCCGACCATGATGGGCGGGGAGCTGTTTTTT. Translated, it gives CASCPTMMGGELFF.

The rearrangement links TRBV7-3 to TRBJ2-1; 7 nucleotides align to TRBD2. With 3 bases clipped from V and 6 bases from J, the junction kept 11 bases outside the gene matches. CDR1 is SGHTA, CDR2 FQGTGA, per germline. The CDR3 has 16 residues. The CDR3 DNA reads as TGTGCCAGCAGCTTGACTGGCGGGAGAGAATCCAATGAGCAGTTCTTC. It encodes CASSLTGGRESNEQFF.

The chain carries TRBV21-1 and TRBJ1-2; the tabulated D call, TRBD1, remains unverified against the DNA. TRBV21-1 is a pseudogene. This CDR3 contains 12 residues. The chain's CDR3 is CASSQASYGYTF. The CDR3 DNA reads as TGTGCCAGCAGCCAGGCCAGCTATGGCTACACCTTC.

The rearrangement uses TRBV7-9 and TRBJ2-1, with 10 bases identical to TRBD2. CDR3 length: 14 amino acids. The J segment lost 7 bases and the V segment lost 6 bases, leaving 6 bases of the junction unmatched. Germline lookup yields CDR1 SEHNR and CDR2 FQNEAQ (reference sequence). As DNA, the CDR3 is TGTGCCAGCAGTAAGACTAGCGGGTTAAATGAGCAGTTCTTC. Encoded protein: CASSKTSGLNEQFF.

The J gene is TRBJ2-7, the V gene TRBV5-1; 12 bases fit TRBD1. The germline V gene encodes CDR1 SGHRS and CDR2 YFSETQ. The CDR3 contains 16 residues. Trimming at V came to 4 bases and at J to 0 bases, leaving 5 bases not matched to a gene. This CDR3 is CASSVRDRGPSYEQYF. Written as DNA, the CDR3 is TGCGCCAGCAGCGTGCGGGACAGGGGGCCCTCCTACGAGCAGTACTTC.

This clone was detected only once. The J gene is TRBJ2-2, the V gene TRBV28; D is possibly TRBD1 (6 bases). Germline CDR1 MDHEN, CDR2 SYDVKM. Trimming took 8 bases from V and 1 from J, leaving 11 bases between them. The length of the CDR3 is 14 residues. The CDR3 DNA reads as TGTGCCAGCCTTATGACAGGGAACACCGGGGAGCTGTTTTTT. Protein sequence: CASLMTGNTGELFF.

CDR3 bases: TGTGCCGCAGAGGGCGACTCCTACAATGAGCAGTTCTTC. It encodes CAAEGDSYNEQFF. This sequence joins TRBV6-6 and TRBJ2-1; D might be TRBD2 (5 bases). Germline values: CDR1 MNHNY, CDR2 SVGAGI (reference sequence). V was pared by 11 bases and J by 0 bases, with 11 bases between. This CDR3 has 13 amino acids.

The table lists this clone with a count of one. V gene TRBV27 combines with J gene TRBJ1-5; no firm D call. Trimming shortened V by 4 bases and J by 2 bases, and 9 bases separated the two germline ends. This CDR3 region has 14 residues. From germline, CDR1 is MNHEY and CDR2 SMNVEV (reference sequence). Written as DNA, the CDR3 is TGTGCCAGCAGTTCCTGGATCGGCAATCAGCCCCAGCATTTT. Encoded protein: CASSSWIGNQPQHF.

This clone was found a few times. This chain uses TRBV6-1 with TRBJ2-1; 10 nucleotides line up with TRBD1. Germline CDR1 reads MNHNS; CDR2 reads SASEGT. This CDR3 is built from 13 residues. V gave up 10 bases and J gave up 4 bases; unmatched junction bases: 4. CDR3 amino acids: CAIPGQGYNEQFF. CDR3 in DNA: TGTGCCATCCCGGGACAGGGGTACAATGAGCAGTTCTTC.

This chain uses TRBV4-1 with TRBJ1-4; 8 nucleotides line up with TRBD1. CDR1 and CDR2 (germline): MGHRA, YSYEKL. Losses at the gene ends were 4 bases for V and 3 bases for J; bases not matched to a gene: 10. This CDR3 comprises 17 residues. The CDR3 DNA follows: TGCGCCAGCAGCCGACTAGGACAGGGACCATCTAATGAAAAACTGTTTTTT. Residues: CASSRLGQGPSNEKLFF.

The chain is built from TRBV2 and TRBJ2-7; a possible D gene is TRBD1 (6 bases). Trimming took off 1 base at V and 2 bases at J, with 24 bases between the two ends. The length of the CDR3 is 19 residues. Germline V gene lookup returns CDR1 SNHLY and CDR2 FYNNEI. The CDR3 protein is CASSEGSPAHFDRPYEQYF. Here the CDR3 DNA reads TGTGCCAGCAGTGAAGGCTCGCCGGCGCACTTCGACAGGCCCTACGAGCAGTACTTC.

V usage is TRBV27 and J usage is TRBJ1-1, with unresolved D. Trimming cost V 3 bases and J 1 base, with 6 bases left between them. The CDR3 totals 13 residues. CDR1 is MNHEY, CDR2 SMNVEV, per germline (reference sequence). The CDR3 nucleotides read TGTGCCAGCAGTTTGGCCTCGAACACTGAAGCTTTCTTT. Translation gives CASSLASNTEAFF.